These 15 T cell receptor beta chains were all obtained from the same sample, sequenced in a study of Graves' ophthalmopathy and Graves' hyperthyroidism. From RNA, the CDR3 regions of TCR beta chains were amplified and sequenced. Scientists carried out first-round RT-PCR using HTBI primers and then a second-round multiplex PCR. In TCRdb, the multiplex PCR reads were re-called with MiXCR into one record per CDR3 protein. The sample lists roughly 400,000 distinct CDR3 sequences; approximately 15% were seen once. Input material: peripheral blood. Every receptor here comes from a young woman with stable Graves' hyperthyroidism.

The CDR3 DNA follows: TGTGCCAGCGGTTCAGGACCACAGCCCCAGCATTTT. It specifies CASGSGPQPQHF. The chain combines TRBV6-5 with TRBJ1-5; D is ambiguous. V was shortened by 8 bases and J by 7 bases, with 12 bases between the two germline ends. The CDR3 has 12 amino acids. Per the germline V gene, CDR1 is MNHEY and CDR2 is SVGAGI.

The chain couples TRBV5-1 to TRBJ2-7; D is possibly TRBD1 (6 bases). The CDR3 consists of 15 residues. Deletions cut 4 bases from V and 6 bases from J, with 20 bases between. Looked up from germline, CDR1 is SGHRS and CDR2 is YFSETQ. The CDR3 DNA reads TGCGCCAGCAGCGTGCCCAGGGGCGGGTATGGCGAGCAGTACTTC. Translating gives CASSVPRGGYGEQYF. The full variable domain, completed using reference TRBV5-1 and TRBJ2-7, is KAGVTQTPRYLIKTRGQQVTLSCSPISGHRSVSWYQQTPGQGLQFLFEYFSETQRNKGNFPGRFSGRQFSNSRSEMNVSTLELGDSALYLCASSVPRGGYGEQYFGPGTRLTVT.

This clonotype was counted ten times or more. This chain joins TRBV6-2 or TRBV6-3 and TRBJ1-6, with TRBD1 matching over 7 bases. The CDR3 length is 15 residues. The V gene's germline CDR1 is MNHEY and CDR2 SVGEGT. J gave up 7 bases and V 5 bases, and 8 bases lay outside the gene matches. The CDR3 sequence is CASSTRGTWNSPLHF. CDR3 DNA: TGTGCCAGCAGTACCAGGGGGACTTGGAATTCACCCCTCCACTTT.

This clonotype came up many times. The gene calls are TRBV27 and TRBJ1-1; no clear D. The CDR3 sequence is 16 residues long. Germline V gene lookup returns CDR1 MNHEY and CDR2 SMNVEV (reference sequence). V lost 3 bases to trimming and J lost 0 bases, with 14 bases between them. The CDR3 DNA reads as TGTGCCAGCAGTTTCCGCTACAGTTTAATGAACACTGAAGCTTTCTTT. Encoded protein: CASSFRYSLMNTEAFF.

The chain combines TRBV4-1 with TRBJ1-5, with a possible D match to TRBD1 (6 bases). Looked up from germline, CDR1 is MGHRA and CDR2 is YSYEKL. Trimming took 3 bases from V and 5 from J, leaving 11 bases between them. This CDR3 is 14 amino acids long. CDR3 sequence: CASSHAEGDQPQHF. The CDR3, as DNA: TGCGCCAGCAGCCACGCAGAGGGGGATCAGCCCCAGCATTTT.

V is TRBV4-1 and J is TRBJ2-2; D gene uncertain. The length of the CDR3 is 12 residues. Trimming left V 0 bases short and J 7 bases short, with 3 bases between. The germline V gene has CDR1 MGHRA and CDR2 YSYEKL. Here the CDR3 DNA reads TGCGCCAGCAGCCAAGAAATCGGGGAGCTGTTTTTT. It is translated as CASSQEIGELFF.

The rearrangement links TRBV12-3 or TRBV12-4 to TRBJ2-7, with 10 bases lining up with TRBD1. V lost 5 bases, J lost 6 bases, and 10 bases stayed unmatched. The CDR3 runs to 15 residues. CDR3 in amino acids: CASSGTGTGAREQYF. DNA of the CDR3: TGTGCCAGCAGTGGCACCGGGACAGGGGCGCGCGAGCAGTACTTC.

This clonotype was seen a handful of times. The V call is TRBV6-1, the J call TRBJ2-7; D gene ambiguous. Trimming shortened V by 3 bases and J by 7 bases, and 22 bases separated the two germline ends. CDR3 length equals 16 residues. Germline-derived CDR1 and CDR2 are MNHNS and SASEGT. Here the CDR3 reads CASSERPWLTPGEQYF. The CDR3 nucleotides read TGTGCCAGCAGTGAGAGGCCGTGGCTTACCCCCGGGGAGCAGTACTTC.

This clonotype was recorded at least ten times. The chain uses TRBV20-1 and TRBJ1-2; D ambiguous. The germline CDR1 and CDR2 sequences are DFQATT and SNEGSKA (reference sequence). Trimming took off 6 bases at V and 3 bases at J, with 8 bases between the two ends. This CDR3 spans 11 amino acids. CDR3 in DNA: TGCAGTGCGGCAGAAGACTATGGCTACACCTTC. The encoded protein is CSAAEDYGYTF.

This clonotype was observed a few times. The genes are TRBV11-1 and TRBJ2-4; 8 bases line up with TRBD2. CDR1 is SGHAT and CDR2 is FQDESV in the germline V gene (reference sequence). The length of the CDR3 is 18 residues. The J segment lost 1 base and the V segment lost 5 bases, leaving 13 bases of the junction unmatched. The CDR3 nucleotides read TGTGCCAGCAGCCCCTCCCGGGGGGGCGGGGGGGCCAAAAACATTCAGTACTTC. This codes for CASSPSRGGGGAKNIQYF.

This clonotype showed up just a few times. The V gene is TRBV10-2, the J gene TRBJ1-1; 7 bases fit TRBD1. The CDR3 has 16 amino acids. The germline CDR1 and CDR2 sequences are WSHSY and SAAADI. V was pared by 2 bases and J by 3 bases, with 9 bases of the junction left unmatched. CDR3 residues: CASSEGGGTVDTEAFF. DNA for the CDR3: TGCGCCAGCAGTGAGGGGGGAGGGACAGTAGACACTGAAGCTTTCTTT.

Here the CDR3 DNA reads TGTGCCAGCAGTTACCCCACAGGCCCGAGAAACACCATATATTTT. Translating gives CASSYPTGPRNTIYF. The chain couples TRBV6-5 to TRBJ1-3, with a weak D call TRBD1 (5 bases). Germline assignment: CDR1 MNHEY and CDR2 SVGAGI. This CDR3 has 15 amino acids. The V end lost 2 bases, the J end lost 5 bases, and 13 bases lay between the germline ends.

V is TRBV20-1 and J is TRBJ1-2; tentative D call: TRBD1 (5 bases). The V gene lost 2 bases and the J gene lost 8 bases, with 15 bases spanning the gap. The CDR3 contains 13 residues. In germline, CDR1 is DFQATT, CDR2 SNEGSKA (reference sequence). The DNA of the CDR3 is TGCAGTGCTAGATTACCGGGGCAGAGAGGCTACACCTTC. Translation gives CSARLPGQRGYTF.

This clonotype was seen at least ten times. The chain uses TRBV6-2 or TRBV6-3 and TRBJ2-2; maybe TRBD1 (5 bases). Germline V gives CDR1 MNHEY, CDR2 SVGEGT. The CDR3 runs 15 residues. Trimming left V 5 bases short and J 4 bases short, with 14 bases between. DNA for the CDR3: TGTGCCAGCAGTCCGCAGGACATAAGCACCGGGGAGCTGTTTTTT. Translated, it gives CASSPQDISTGELFF.

This clonotype was seen a handful of times. The V and J genes are TRBV4-1 and TRBJ2-7; no definite D call. Germline values: CDR1 MGHRA, CDR2 YSYEKL. This CDR3 is built from 12 residues. V lost 1 base, J lost 11 bases, and 12 bases lay in between. The CDR3: CASSQADRKKYF. For the CDR3, the DNA is TGCGCCAGCAGCCAAGCAGATCGAAAAAAGTACTTC.